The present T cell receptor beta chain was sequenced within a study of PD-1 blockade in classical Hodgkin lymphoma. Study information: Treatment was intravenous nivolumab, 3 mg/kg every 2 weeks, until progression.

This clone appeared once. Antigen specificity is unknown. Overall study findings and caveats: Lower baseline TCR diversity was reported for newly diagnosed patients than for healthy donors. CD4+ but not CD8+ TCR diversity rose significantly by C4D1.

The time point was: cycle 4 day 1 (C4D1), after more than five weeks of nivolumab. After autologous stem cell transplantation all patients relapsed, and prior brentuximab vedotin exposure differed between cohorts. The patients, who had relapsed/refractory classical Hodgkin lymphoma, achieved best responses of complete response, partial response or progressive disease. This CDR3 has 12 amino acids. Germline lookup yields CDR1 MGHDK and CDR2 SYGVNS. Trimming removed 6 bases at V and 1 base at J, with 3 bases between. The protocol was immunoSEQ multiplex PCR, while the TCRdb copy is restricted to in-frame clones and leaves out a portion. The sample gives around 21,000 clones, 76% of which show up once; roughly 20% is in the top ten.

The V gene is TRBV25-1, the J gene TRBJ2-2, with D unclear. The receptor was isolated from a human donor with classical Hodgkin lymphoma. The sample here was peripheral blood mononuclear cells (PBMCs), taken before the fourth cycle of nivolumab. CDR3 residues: CASRRNTGELFF. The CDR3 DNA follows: TGTGCCAGCAGGAGGAACACCGGGGAGCTGTTTTTT.